Listed below are T cell receptor beta chains from one sample, sequenced in a study of PD-1 blockade in classical Hodgkin lymphoma. Here immunoSEQ multiplex PCR was the method, and the copy in TCRdb shows in-frame clones only, minus some. This repertoire shows about 21,000 clones, roughly 80% found once; its top ten account for 7.2%. Sequenced material: peripheral blood mononuclear cells (PBMCs), taken before the fourth cycle of nivolumab. These receptors came from a human donor with classical Hodgkin lymphoma. The CDR3 runs from the conserved cysteine through the conserved F or W. The D gene is left open where the match is weak. The listing skips clone size in some rows; elsewhere it reads once, few, many or a size class.

D gene	V gene	J gene	clone size	CDR3 DNA	CDR3 protein
NA	TRBV18	TRBJ1-3	NA	TGTGCCAGCTCACCGGGGGCCGACTCTGGAAACACCATATATTTT	CASSPGADSGNTIYF
TRBD2	TRBV6-6	TRBJ2-3	NA	TGTGCCAGCAGCCCTTCAGCCTTAGCGGGGCAGTATTTT	CASSPSALAGQYF
TRBD1	TRBV7-8	TRBJ2-7	few	TGTGCCAGCAGCTTGCAAGGGACAGGGGTTGTCGACGAGCAGTACTTC	CASSLQGTGVVDEQYF
TRBD2	TRBV4-3	TRBJ2-7	once	TGCGCCAGCAGCCAATTGGTAGCGGGGGGACCTTCCTACGAGCAGTACTTC	CASSQLVAGGPSYEQYF
NA	TRBV7-2	TRBJ2-3	NA	TGTGCCACCAAACGGCAGGGAAATATGGATACGCAGTATTTT	CATKRQGNMDTQYF
NA	TRBV10-3	TRBJ2-5	NA	TGTGCCATCAGTTCTACACAACCTCAAGAGACCCAGTACTTC	CAISSTQPQETQYF
TRBD1	TRBV2	TRBJ1-5	NA	TGTGCCAGCAGTTGGGGACAGGGAAGCAATCAGCCCCAGCATTTT	CASSWGQGSNQPQHF
NA	TRBV5-4	TRBJ2-7	NA	TGTGCCAGCAGCCACCGGGACCGGGGAAGGGAGCAGTACTTC	CASSHRDRGREQYF
NA	TRBV27	TRBJ2-1	few	TGTGCCGTAATGGGGCTCTACAATGAGCAGTTCTTC	CAVMGLYNEQFF
TRBD1	TRBV28	TRBJ1-5	NA	TGTGCCAGCAGGGGGGACAGGAGGGGGAATCAGCCCCAGCATTTT	CASRGDRRGNQPQHF
NA	TRBV28	TRBJ1-1	few	TGTGCCAGCAGTTTAAGTTTGGGGAACACTGAAGCTTTCTTT	CASSLSLGNTEAFF
NA	TRBV6-5	TRBJ2-3	NA	TGTGCCAGCAGTTACACCCACACAGATACGCAGTATTTT	CASSYTHTDTQYF
NA	TRBV28	TRBJ1-2	NA	TGTGCCAGCAGTTCCTTCACAAGACTGAGCGGCTACACCTTC	CASSSFTRLSGYTF
NA	TRBV7-9	TRBJ2-7	NA	TGTGCCAGCAGCTCGCTGGGGGCATACTCCTACGAGCAGTACTTC	CASSSLGAYSYEQYF
NA	TRBV11-2	TRBJ2-1	few	TGTGCCAGCAGCTTAATGGGGGCAAGCTCCTACAATGAGCAGTTCTTC	CASSLMGASSYNEQFF
TRBD2	TRBV11-2	TRBJ2-7	NA	TGTGCCAGCAGCTTGCTGGGACTAGCGGGAGGCTACGAGCAGTACTTC	CASSLLGLAGGYEQYF
NA	TRBV29-1	TRBJ1-2	NA	TGCAGCGGGGATGAGGGGACAAACTATGGCTACACCTTC	CSGDEGTNYGYTF
NA	TRBV27	TRBJ2-1	NA	TGTGCCAGCAGTCCTTACGGTGGGATCTACAATGAGCAGTTCTTC	CASSPYGGIYNEQFF
NA	TRBV7-3	TRBJ2-7	once	TGTGCCAGCAGCGTCCTTGCGGTCTCTCTAGAGGACGAGCAGTACTTC	CASSVLAVSLEDEQYF
NA	TRBV7-9	TRBJ2-2	NA	TGTGCCAGCAGCTTATCGAGCGCGGCCGGGGAGCTGTTTTTT	CASSLSSAAGELFF
TRBD2	TRBV4-2	TRBJ2-7	NA	TGTGCCAGCAGCCAAGGGTGGCTAGCGGGAGACTACGAGCAGTACTTC	CASSQGWLAGDYEQYF
TRBD2	TRBV9	TRBJ2-5	NA	TGTGCCAGCAGCGTAGACCCGGGGGGGCACGAGACCCAGTACTTC	CASSVDPGGHETQYF
NA	TRBV5-1	TRBJ2-7	NA	TGCGCCAGCAGCTCGGACGACGGGACTTTCACCTACGAGCAGTACTTC	CASSSDDGTFTYEQYF
NA	TRBV5-1	TRBJ1-2	few	TGCGCCAGCAGCTTGGATCAGACTAACTATGGCTACACCTTC	CASSLDQTNYGYTF
NA	TRBV2	TRBJ1-2	NA	TGTGCCAGCACCGATCGGAGGAGCGGCGTTGGCGGCTACACCTTC	CASTDRRSGVGGYTF
NA	TRBV7-9	TRBJ1-3	NA	TGTGCCAGCAGCTTCCGTAACGTGGGAAACACCATATATTTT	CASSFRNVGNTIYF
TRBD2	TRBV6-9	TRBJ2-5	NA	TGTGCCAGTCCGCGGGAGCCCAAAGAGACCCAGTACTTC	CASPREPKETQYF
NA	TRBV7-2	TRBJ2-3	NA	TGTGCCAGCAGCTCTATGTTGGGCCCCCAGCAGTATTTT	CASSSMLGPQQYF
TRBD1	TRBV11-2	TRBJ2-7	once	TGTGCCAGCAGCACGGACAGGGCCTCCTACGAGCAGTACTTC	CASSTDRASYEQYF
NA	TRBV2	TRBJ1-2	few	TGTGCCAGCAGGGTGGGCGGCTACACCTTC	CASRVGGYTF
NA	TRBV15	TRBJ2-6	NA	TGTGCCACCAGCAGAGATACCGGGACAGGGGCCAACGTCCTGACTTTC	CATSRDTGTGANVLTF
NA	TRBV27	TRBJ1-1	few	TGTGCCAGCTATTTCCTCGGAACAGGGAGGAGCACTGAAGCTTTCTTT	CASYFLGTGRSTEAFF
NA	TRBV6-1	TRBJ2-1	NA	TGTGCCAGCAGTATGGCAGGGTCCAATGAGCAGTTCTTC	CASSMAGSNEQFF
NA	TRBV5-6	TRBJ1-2	NA	TGTGCCAGCAGCTCGAAGCTTCAGGGGTCGGGCCCTAACTATGGCTACACCTTC	CASSSKLQGSGPNYGYTF
NA	TRBV5-6	TRBJ2-7	NA	TGTGCCAGCACCATTGCCGGAAGCTCCTACGAGCAGTACTTC	CASTIAGSSYEQYF
NA	TRBV5-8	TRBJ1-1	once	TGTGCCAGCAGCTTGGAGGGGGTCCCCAAATCTTTCTTT	CASSLEGVPKSFF
NA	TRBV13	TRBJ2-5	NA	TGTGCCAGCAGCACGTCATTTAGGGTGGGAGCAGAGACCCAGTACTTC	CASSTSFRVGAETQYF
NA	TRBV30	TRBJ2-2	NA	TGTGCCTGGAGTGTAGGCCGCAGGGGGGAGCTGTTTTTT	CAWSVGRRGELFF
NA	TRBV11-3	TRBJ2-5	few	TGTGCCAGCAGCTCAGACAGGGAGACCCAGTACTTC	CASSSDRETQYF
NA	TRBV5-1	TRBJ2-4	NA	TGCGCCAGCAGCTTGGCGATCGGGGATCTAGCCAAAAACATTCAGTACTTC	CASSLAIGDLAKNIQYF
NA	TRBV2	TRBJ2-5	few	TGTGCCAGCAGCACCGGGATCCAAGAGACCCAGTACTTC	CASSTGIQETQYF
TRBD1	TRBV5-4	TRBJ2-1	NA	TGTGCCAGCAGCTCCCAGGGGGCAGGGCAGTTCTTC	CASSSQGAGQFF
NA	TRBV14	TRBJ2-7	NA	TGTGCCAGCAGCCAATGGGCCGGGAGCGAGCAGTACTTC	CASSQWAGSEQYF
TRBD2	TRBV28	TRBJ2-5	NA	TGTGCCAGCAGTTTTGGGGCTAGCGGGGGCGTGGAGACCCAGTACTTC	CASSFGASGGVETQYF
NA	TRBV30	TRBJ1-4	NA	TGTGCCTGTTCGGATGCAACTAATGAAAAACTGTTTTTT	CACSDATNEKLFF
TRBD2	TRBV2	TRBJ2-1	NA	TGTGCCAGCAACGGGGGACCGGGACTAGACAACAATGAGCAGTTCTTC	CASNGGPGLDNNEQFF
NA	TRBV5-4	TRBJ2-2	once	TGTGCCAGCAGTTCGGATACTAGCTCCGGGGAGCTGTTTTTT	CASSSDTSSGELFF
NA	TRBV29-1	TRBJ2-3	NA	TGCAGCGTTGCAGGGTCCGCTGGGGATACGCAGTATTTT	CSVAGSAGDTQYF
NA	TRBV4-2	TRBJ2-1	NA	TGTGCCAGCAGCCAAGAGGACACTAGTTTCGATGAGCAGTTCTTC	CASSQEDTSFDEQFF
NA	TRBV21-1	TRBJ2-5	NA	TGTGCCAGCAGCACAAGACGGGAGGGCGTGTATGAGACCCAGTACTTC	CASSTRREGVYETQYF
TRBD2	TRBV5-8	TRBJ2-3	NA	TGTGCCAGCAGCTTGGGAACCGCACTAGCGGGAGTGGCAGATACGCAGTATTTT	CASSLGTALAGVADTQYF
NA	TRBV7-2	TRBJ2-7	NA	TGTGCCAGCAGCTCCCTAGGAAATCGCTACGAGCAGTACTTC	CASSSLGNRYEQYF
NA	TRBV11-3	TRBJ2-1	NA	TGTGCCAGCAGCTTAATTGGGGGCTACAATGAGCAGTTCTTC	CASSLIGGYNEQFF
NA	TRBV2	TRBJ1-2	NA	TGTGCCAGCAGTGCGGGAGCTAACTATGGCTACACCTTC	CASSAGANYGYTF